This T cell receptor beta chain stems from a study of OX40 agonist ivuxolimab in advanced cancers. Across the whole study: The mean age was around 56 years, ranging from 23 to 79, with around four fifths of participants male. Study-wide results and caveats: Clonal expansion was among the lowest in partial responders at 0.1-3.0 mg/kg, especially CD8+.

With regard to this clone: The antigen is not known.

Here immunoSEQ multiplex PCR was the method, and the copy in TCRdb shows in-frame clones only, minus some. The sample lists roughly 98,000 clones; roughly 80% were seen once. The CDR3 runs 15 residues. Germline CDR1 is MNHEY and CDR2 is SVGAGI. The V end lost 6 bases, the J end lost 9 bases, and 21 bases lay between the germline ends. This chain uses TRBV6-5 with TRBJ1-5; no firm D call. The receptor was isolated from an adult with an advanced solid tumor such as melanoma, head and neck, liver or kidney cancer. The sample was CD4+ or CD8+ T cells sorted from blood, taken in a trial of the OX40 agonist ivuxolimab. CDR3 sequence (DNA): TGTGCCAGCAGCCAGACTAGACTCAAGGCCGGGCCCCAGCATTTT. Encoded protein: CASSQTRLKAGPQHF.